These 8 T cell receptor beta chains originate from one sample sequenced in a study of T cell repertoires in cytomegalovirus infection. MiXCR was run by TCRdb on the reads, yielding one entry per CDR3 protein. The sample lists approximately 180,000 distinct CDR3 sequences, about a sixth seen once, with 25% in the top ten. Sequencing was carried out using CD8+ T cells from PBMCs. These TCRs come from a human donor in good health (CMV status not recorded). Some clones in this sample may be carry-over from other donors' samples.

This clonotype was found a few times. V gene TRBV12-3 or TRBV12-4 combines with J gene TRBJ1-2, with D maybe TRBD1 (6 bases). V lost 5 bases and J 0 bases, leaving 10 bases between the germline ends. The CDR3 consists of 14 residues. The CDR3 DNA follows: TGTGCCAGCAGTAGTCAGGGGCCTAACTATGGCTACACCTTC. It codes for CASSSQGPNYGYTF.

This chain uses TRBV13 with TRBJ2-3; D not resolved. This CDR3 region has 15 residues. V was clipped by 7 bases and J by 0 bases, with 14 bases between them. Per germline, CDR1 PRHDT and CDR2 FYEKMQ (reference sequence). The CDR3 reads CASTAPLGSTDTQYF. The CDR3 nucleotides are TGTGCCAGCACCGCACCGTTGGGTAGCACAGATACGCAGTATTTT. The full variable domain, its missing parts supplied by reference TRBV13 and TRBJ2-3, is AAGVIQSPRHLIKEKRETATLKCYPIPRHDTVYWYQQGPGQDPQFLISFYEKMQSDKGSIPDRFSAQQFSDYHSELNMSSLELGDSALYFCASTAPLGSTDTQYFGPGTRLTVL.

This clonotype has more than one count but fewer than ten. The chain joins TRBV7-6 to TRBJ2-2; D could derive from TRBD1 or TRBD2 (5 bases each). The V end was cut by 4 bases, the J end by 4 bases, with 10 bases between. This CDR3 has 14 amino acids. Germline V gene data show CDR1 as SGHVS and CDR2 as FNYEAQ. Here the CDR3 reads CASSWGPGTGELFF. The CDR3 coding sequence is TGTGCCAGCAGCTGGGGACCAGGCACCGGGGAGCTGTTTTTT.

This clonotype was detected many times. The gene calls are TRBV28 and TRBJ1-2; D might be TRBD1 (6 bases). This CDR3 is 15 amino acids long. CDR1 is MDHEN and CDR2 is SYDVKM in the germline V gene. Trimming took off 5 bases at V and 5 bases at J, with 18 bases between the two ends. CDR3 sequence reads: CASSPTDSSRYGYTF. CDR3 in DNA: TGTGCCAGCAGTCCCACGGACAGCTCTAGATATGGCTACACCTTC.

This clonotype occurred a few times. The chain links TRBV28 to TRBJ1-4; D is perhaps TRBD1 (6 bases). The germline CDR1 and CDR2 sequences are MDHEN and SYDVKM. This CDR3 spans 19 amino acids. Trimming removed 5 bases at V and 0 bases at J, with 22 bases between. Written as DNA, the CDR3 is TGTGCCAGCAGTCGCAACCCTGAGGACAGATCCGCAACTAATGAAAAACTGTTTTTT. It codes for CASSRNPEDRSATNEKLFF.

The chain combines TRBV6-5 with TRBJ2-3; 7 bases fit TRBD1. This CDR3 region has 17 residues. Germline assignment: CDR1 MNHEY and CDR2 SVGAGI. The J segment lost 2 bases and the V segment lost 0 bases, leaving 8 bases of the junction unmatched. The CDR3 spells CASSYSIRGFLTDTQYF. CDR3 coding DNA: TGTGCCAGCAGTTACTCGATCAGGGGGTTTCTCACAGATACGCAGTATTTT.

The V and J genes are TRBV6-2 or TRBV6-3 and TRBJ1-6, with TRBD1 matching over 9 bases. This CDR3 is built from 17 residues. The junction had 13 bases not matched to a gene; V was cut back by 6 bases and J by 7 bases. CDR1 and CDR2 (germline): MNHEY, SVGEGT. The CDR3 reads CASSLPQDRGYNSPLHF. CDR3 in DNA: TGTGCCAGCAGCCTTCCTCAGGACAGGGGTTACAATTCACCCCTCCACTTT.

In this sample, this clonotype turned up a few times. The rearrangement links TRBV6-5 to TRBJ1-6, with unresolved D. V dropped 5 bases and J dropped 7 bases, with 9 bases sitting between them. From germline, CDR1 is MNHEY and CDR2 SVGAGI. CDR3 length equals 13 residues. For the CDR3, the DNA is TGTGCCAGCAGTCTCGCCAAAAATTCACCCCTCCACTTT. The encoded protein is CASSLAKNSPLHF.